These 28 T cell receptor beta chains were sequenced from one sample in a study of T cell responses to AZD1222 COVID-19 vaccine. Method: immunoSEQ multiplex PCR; TCRdb's copy keeps in-frame clones and lacks some. The sample carries about 110,000 clones, around 87% recorded once. This specimen was peripheral blood, taken 28 days after the second AZD1222 dose. The source is an adult who received the AZD1222 COVID-19 vaccine.

The rearrangement links TRBV29-1 to TRBJ1-2; the D gene is possibly TRBD1 (6 bases). The germline gives CDR1 SQVTM, CDR2 ANQGSEA. The CDR3 is 13 residues long. Trimming removed 4 bases from V and 2 bases from J, with 11 bases in between. The CDR3 DNA sequence: TGCAGCGTTGCCGGGACATCAAACTATGGCTACACCTTC. Encoded protein: CSVAGTSNYGYTF. Combining the CDR3 with reference TRBV29-1 and TRBJ1-2 gives the whole variable domain SAVISQKPSRDICQRGTSLTIQCQVDSQVTMMFWYRQQPGQSLTLIATANQGSEATYESGFVIDKFPISRPNLTFSTLTVSNMSPEDSSIYLCSVAGTSNYGYTFGSGTRLTVV.

This chain connects TRBV19 to TRBJ2-7; 12 bases map to TRBD1. V lost 11 bases to trimming and J lost 5 bases; unmatched junction nucleotides: 10. The germline CDR1 and CDR2 sequences are LNHDA and SQIVND (reference sequence). The CDR3 covers 14 residues. DNA of the CDR3: TGTGCCGCAACCCGTGGGACAGGGGGCAACGAGCAGTACTTC. Its translation: CAATRGTGGNEQYF.

The chain carries TRBV19 and TRBJ1-5, with D perhaps matching TRBD1 (5 bases). V was trimmed by 1 base and J by 4 bases, leaving 17 bases between them. This CDR3 is built from 17 residues. CDR1 is LNHDA, CDR2 SQIVND, per germline (reference sequence). CDR3 amino acids: CASSIGTRRGENQPQHF. In nucleotides, the CDR3 is TGTGCCAGTAGTATAGGGACGAGACGAGGGGAAAATCAGCCCCAGCATTTT.

In its sample, this clone was seen a few times. The rearrangement uses TRBV7-2 and TRBJ2-7; TRBD1 matches 7 bases. V lost 2 bases and J lost 0; bases outside the gene matches: 4. CDR1 is SGHTA, CDR2 FQGNSA, per germline. CDR3 length: 15 residues. For the CDR3, the DNA is TGTGCCAGCAGCTTACCGACAGGGTTCTCCTACGAGCAGTACTTC. Translated, it gives CASSLPTGFSYEQYF.

The genes are TRBV18 and TRBJ2-7; the match to TRBD2 covers 11 bases. Trimming cost V 7 bases and J 6 bases; bases outside gene matches: 5. This CDR3 has 13 residues. From germline, CDR1 is KGHSH and CDR2 LQKENI. CDR3: CASLGTSGPEQYF. DNA for the CDR3: TGTGCCAGCTTAGGGACTAGCGGACCCGAGCAGTACTTC.

This clone was observed once. The chain joins TRBV27 to TRBJ1-5; TRBD1 might be the D (6 bases). V dropped 2 bases and J dropped 3 bases, with 11 bases sitting between them. The germline CDR1 and CDR2 sequences are MNHEY and SMNVEV (reference sequence). The CDR3 is made up of 15 amino acids. CDR3 DNA sequence: TGTGCCAGCAGTTTACTGACAGGCCCCAATCAGCCCCAGCATTTT. It translates to CASSLLTGPNQPQHF.

The chain has TRBV5-5 and TRBJ2-1; 8 nucleotides match TRBD2. CDR1 is SGHKS, CDR2 YYEKEE, per germline (reference sequence). This CDR3 spans 16 amino acids. V gave up 3 bases and J gave up 10 bases; unmatched junction bases: 15. CDR3 DNA: TGTGCCAGCAGCTCAGGGACTAGGGGGAGCTTTGGGGAGCAGTTCTTC. Amino acids: CASSSGTRGSFGEQFF.

This sequence joins TRBV7-3 and TRBJ1-3, with 9 bases identical to TRBD1. Trimming at V came to 4 bases and at J to 4 bases, leaving 5 bases not matched to a gene. Looked up from germline, CDR1 is SGHTA and CDR2 is FQGTGA. CDR3 length: 15 residues. The CDR3 loop is CASSSTGGRGNTIYF. DNA for the CDR3: TGTGCCAGCAGCTCGACAGGGGGAAGGGGAAACACCATATATTTT.

This clone was counted only a few times. The chain employs TRBV19 and TRBJ2-7, with D perhaps matching TRBD1 or TRBD2 (5 bases each). Trimming pared 5 bases from V and 2 bases from J, leaving 7 bases between. The CDR3 runs to 12 residues. CDR1 and CDR2 from the germline V gene are LNHDA and SQIVND (reference sequence). The CDR3, as DNA: TGTGCCAGTAGTGGGACCACCTACGAGCAGTACTTC. Translated: CASSGTTYEQYF.

This clone was counted a single time. The chain uses TRBV6-5 and TRBJ1-6, with D possibly TRBD1 on 6 matching bases. The CDR3 has 15 amino acids. The V end lost 5 bases, the J end lost 10 bases, and 18 bases lay between the germline ends. The germline CDR1 and CDR2 sequences are MNHEY and SVGAGI. The CDR3, as DNA: TGTGCCAGCAGTCGACTAGGGGGTAAGAGATCACCCCTCCACTTT. This codes for CASSRLGGKRSPLHF.

The chain employs TRBV6-5 and TRBJ2-1, with D perhaps TRBD2 (6 bases). The CDR3 length is 15 residues. Germline CDR1 and CDR2: MNHEY and SVGAGI. The ends were cut back, 6 bases at V and 4 bases at J, with 16 bases in the middle. The CDR3 region has the DNA TGTGCCAGCAGCCCGGGAGCATCAGGGTACAATGAGCAGTTCTTC. It translates to CASSPGASGYNEQFF.

This clone has a single count. The chain has TRBV19 and TRBJ2-1, with TRBD2 matching 12 bases. The CDR3 length is 14 residues. Germline CDR1 reads LNHDA; CDR2 reads SQIVND (reference sequence). Trimming took 8 bases from V and 6 from J; bases not matched to a gene: 5. The CDR3 reads CASSSGRGGNEQFF. CDR3 nucleotide sequence: TGTGCCAGTTCTAGCGGGAGGGGGGGCAATGAGCAGTTCTTC.

This chain connects TRBV5-8 to TRBJ1-2; maybe TRBD1 (5 bases). V lost 2 bases to trimming and J lost 2 bases, with 10 bases between them. The CDR3 covers 14 residues. Per germline, CDR1 SGHTS and CDR2 YDEGEE. The CDR3 bases are TGTGCCAGCAGCTTCAGACAGTGGAACTATGGCTACACCTTC. Protein: CASSFRQWNYGYTF.

The genes are TRBV5-1 and TRBJ2-3; TRBD1 matches 7 bases. In germline, CDR1 is SGHRS, CDR2 YFSETQ. J was trimmed by 0 bases and V by 4 bases; bases with no gene match: 5. The CDR3 consists of 15 residues. DNA of the CDR3: TGCGCCAGCAGCGCCACAGGGGAAAGCACAGATACGCAGTATTTT. Amino acids: CASSATGESTDTQYF.

As DNA, the CDR3 is TGTGCCAGCAGCTTAGACCCGAATGAGCAGTTCTTC. The encoded protein is CASSLDPNEQFF. The chain employs TRBV7-9 and TRBJ2-1; no clear D gene. Germline CDR1 reads SEHNR; CDR2 reads FQNEAQ (reference sequence). This CDR3 has 12 residues. V was trimmed by 1 base and J by 7 bases, leaving 5 bases between them.

CDR3 amino acids: CASSVGGETQYF. Written as DNA, the CDR3 is TGTGCCAGCAGCGTAGGGGGGGAGACCCAGTACTTC. The V gene is TRBV9, the J gene TRBJ2-5; D may correspond to TRBD1 or TRBD2 (5 bases each). V lost 0 bases and J lost 5, with 5 bases in between. There are 12 residues in the CDR3. Germline CDR1 reads SGDLS; CDR2 reads YYNGEE.

The chain recombines TRBV29-1 with TRBJ1-5, with 11 bases that match TRBD1. The CDR3 extends over 14 amino acids. CDR1 is SQVTM and CDR2 is ANQGSEA in the germline V gene. V lost 4 bases, J lost 6 bases, and 5 bases stayed unmatched. CDR3 region: CSVADRGLGQPQHF. CDR3 in DNA: TGCAGCGTTGCGGACAGGGGGCTCGGTCAGCCCCAGCATTTT.

V is TRBV11-3 and J is TRBJ2-3; 9 bases map to TRBD1. V trimming: 5 bases; J trimming: 2 bases; junction bases outside the gene matches: 8. Germline loops: CDR1 SGHNT, CDR2 YENEEA. The CDR3 extends over 16 amino acids. CDR3 amino acids: CASSARTGANTDTQYF. CDR3 in DNA: TGTGCCAGCAGCGCCCGGACAGGGGCGAACACAGATACGCAGTATTTT.

The table lists this clone with a count of one. The genes are TRBV5-6 and TRBJ1-1; D remains ambiguous. Germline loops: CDR1 SGHDT, CDR2 YYEEEE. V was shortened by 5 bases and J by 0 bases, with 8 bases between the two germline ends. This CDR3 spans 13 amino acids. CDR3 amino acids: CASSWTLNTEAFF. CDR3 bases: TGTGCCAGCAGTTGGACGTTGAACACTGAAGCTTTCTTT.

The chain recombines TRBV5-1 with TRBJ2-1; D is unresolved. The CDR3 totals 12 residues. V shed 1 base and J shed 9 bases, with 8 bases lying between them. Germline CDR1 reads SGHRS; CDR2 reads YFSETQ. The CDR3 spells CASSLSRVEQFF. CDR3 bases: TGCGCCAGCAGCTTGTCCCGGGTTGAGCAGTTCTTC.

The rearrangement links TRBV27 to TRBJ1-6, with TRBD1 matching 8 bases. V was pared by 3 bases and J by 15 bases, with 1 base of the junction left unmatched. This CDR3 comprises 11 residues. Germline values: CDR1 MNHEY, CDR2 SMNVEV (reference sequence). CDR3 nucleotide sequence: TGTGCCAGCAGTTTCAGGGGGCTCCTCCACTTT. This translates into CASSFRGLLHF.

The chain combines TRBV5-1 with TRBJ2-1, with 7 bases aligning to TRBD1. Germline loops: CDR1 SGHRS, CDR2 YFSETQ. CDR3 length: 11 residues. V was pared by 3 bases and J by 9 bases, with 0 bases of the junction left unmatched. The CDR3 is CASSWTGEQFF. The DNA for the CDR3 is TGCGCCAGCAGCTGGACAGGTGAGCAGTTCTTC.

The CDR3 reads CASSVSAAAHYGYTF. CDR3 bases: TGTGCCAGCAGCGTAAGCGCCGCCGCCCACTATGGCTACACCTTC. The chain employs TRBV9 and TRBJ1-2; D not certain. This CDR3 comprises 15 residues. Germline values: CDR1 SGDLS, CDR2 YYNGEE. V shed 1 base and J shed 3 bases, with 13 bases lying between them.

The V and J genes are TRBV3-1 (or the pseudogene TRBV3-2) and TRBJ2-1, with a possible D match to TRBD2 (5 bases). This CDR3 region has 12 residues. Trimming removed 5 bases from V and 15 bases from J, with 17 bases in between. Germline V gene lookup returns CDR1 LGHDT and CDR2 YNNKEL (reference sequence). In nucleotides, the CDR3 is TGTGCCAGCAGCGATAGCGAGACTCGGGGGTTCTTC. Its protein product is CASSDSETRGFF.

The rearrangement links TRBV6-2 or TRBV6-3 to TRBJ2-2; no clear D gene. Trimming left V 6 bases short and J 4 bases short, with 12 bases between. CDR3 length: 14 amino acids. CDR1 is MNHEY, CDR2 SVGEGT, per germline. The CDR3 loop reads CASSSQDTTGELFF. As DNA, the CDR3 is TGTGCCAGCAGCTCCCAGGATACCACCGGGGAGCTGTTTTTT.

This clone has just one count. This sample includes further DNA sequences coding for the same CDR3. V is TRBV7-3 and J is TRBJ2-7, with a possible D match to TRBD2 (5 bases). CDR3 length equals 13 residues. From germline, CDR1 is SGHTA and CDR2 FQGTGA. The germline V and J ends were trimmed by 0 bases and 4 bases, with 7 bases remaining between them. In DNA form, the CDR3 reads TGTGCCAGCAGCTTAACGGGCGGGTACGAGCAGTACTTC. It encodes CASSLTGGYEQYF.

As regards this clone: The sample holds other DNA sequences that translate to the same CDR3. The chain combines TRBV7-2 with TRBJ2-1; no clear D gene. The CDR3 covers 14 residues. The V end was cut by 1 base, the J end by 0 bases, with 4 bases between. Per germline, CDR1 SGHTA and CDR2 FQGNSA. CDR3 protein: CASSLGSSYNEQFF. CDR3 bases: TGTGCCAGCAGCTTAGGTAGCTCCTACAATGAGCAGTTCTTC.

The rearrangement joins TRBV7-2 to TRBJ1-2, with TRBD1 as a possible D gene (5 bases). The CDR3 is 13 residues long. CDR1 SGHTA and CDR2 FQGNSA come from the germline V gene. V was shortened by 0 bases and J by 7 bases, with 9 bases between the two germline ends. CDR3 protein: CASSLAGARGYTF. The DNA for the CDR3 is TGTGCCAGCAGCTTAGCAGGGGCGCGTGGCTACACCTTC.